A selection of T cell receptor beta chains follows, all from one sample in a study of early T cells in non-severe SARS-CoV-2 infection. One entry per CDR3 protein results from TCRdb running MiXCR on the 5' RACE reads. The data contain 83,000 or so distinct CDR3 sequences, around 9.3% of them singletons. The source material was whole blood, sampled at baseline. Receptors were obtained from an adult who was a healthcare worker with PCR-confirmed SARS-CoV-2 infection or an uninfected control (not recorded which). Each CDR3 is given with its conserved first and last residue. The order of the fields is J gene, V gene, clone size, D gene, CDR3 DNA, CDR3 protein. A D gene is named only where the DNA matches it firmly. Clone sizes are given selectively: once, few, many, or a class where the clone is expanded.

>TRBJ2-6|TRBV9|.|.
TGTGCCAGCAGCGGTAGTGGGGCCAACGTCCTGACTTTC
CASSGSGANVLTF
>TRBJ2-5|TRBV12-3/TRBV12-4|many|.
TGTGCCAGCAGTTTATGGGGGACTTTGTACCAAGAGACCCAGTACTTC
CASSLWGTLYQETQYF
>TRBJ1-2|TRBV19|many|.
TGTGCCAGTAGTATAACACTTCGGAGCTATGGCTACACCTTC
CASSITLRSYGYTF
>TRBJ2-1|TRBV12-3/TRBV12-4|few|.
TGTGCCAGCAGTTTTTGGGCCAATGAGCAGTTCTTC
CASSFWANEQFF
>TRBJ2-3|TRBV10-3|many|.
TGTGCCATCAGACGAGGAGAGGACACAGATACGCAGTATTTT
CAIRRGEDTDTQYF
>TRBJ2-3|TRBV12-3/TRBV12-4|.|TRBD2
TGTGCCAGCAGACTCAACAGGTGGCTAGCGGGAGGGCCTGGCACAGATACGCAGTATTTT
CASRLNRWLAGGPGTDTQYF
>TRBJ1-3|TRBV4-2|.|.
TGTGCCAGCAGCCAAGGGGTCCAGGACTCTGGAAACACCATATATTTT
CASSQGVQDSGNTIYF
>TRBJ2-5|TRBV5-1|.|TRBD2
TGCGCCAGCAGCTTGGCCCCTAGCGGGAAAGAGACCCAGTACTTC
CASSLAPSGKETQYF
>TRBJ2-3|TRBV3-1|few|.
TGTGCCAGCAGCCAAGATTTAGCAGTGGGCACAGATACGCAGTATTTT
CASSQDLAVGTDTQYF
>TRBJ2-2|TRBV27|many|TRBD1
TGTGCCAGCAGTCTCCTAGGGACAGGGGCGAACACCGGGGAGCTGTTTTTT
CASSLLGTGANTGELFF
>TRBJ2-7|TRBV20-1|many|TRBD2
TGCAGCGGGACTAGCGGGATCAACGAGCAGTACTTC
CSGTSGINEQYF
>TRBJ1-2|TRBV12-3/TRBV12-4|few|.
TGTGCCAGCAGTTATCAAGGGCGGGTTGGCTACACCTTC
CASSYQGRVGYTF
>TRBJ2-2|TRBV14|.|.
TGTGCCAGCAGCCAAAGAAGTTTGACGAACACCGGGGAGCTGTTTTTT
CASSQRSLTNTGELFF
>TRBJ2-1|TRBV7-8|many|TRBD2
TGTGCCAGCAGAATTCGGGAGGCCGGTTCAGGTGAGCAGTTCTTC
CASRIREAGSGEQFF
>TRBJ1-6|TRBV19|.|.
TGTGCCAGTAGGACCAGGGAGAATTCACCCCTCCACTTT
CASRTRENSPLHF
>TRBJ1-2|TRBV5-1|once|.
TGCGCCAGCAGCTTGATCGGGGATGCCTACACCTTC
CASSLIGDAYTF
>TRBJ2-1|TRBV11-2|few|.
TGTGCCAGCAGCCGTGTTATGGGCAATGAGCAGTTCTTC
CASSRVMGNEQFF
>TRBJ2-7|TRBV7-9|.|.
TGTGCCAGCAGCTTAGGTGGGATCGCCTACGAGCAGTACTTC
CASSLGGIAYEQYF
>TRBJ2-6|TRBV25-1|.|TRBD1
TGTGCGCCGAACAGGGGGAAGTACTCTGGGGCCAACGTCCTGACTTTC
CAPNRGKYSGANVLTF
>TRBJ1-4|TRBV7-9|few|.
TGTGCCAGCAGCCGAGCTAGGAGTTCAACTAATGAAAAACTGTTTTTT
CASSRARSSTNEKLFF
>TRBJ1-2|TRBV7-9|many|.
TGTGCCAGCACCGATACAGTGAACCACTATGGCTACACCTTC
CASTDTVNHYGYTF
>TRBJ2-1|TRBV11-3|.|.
TGTGCCAGCAGCTTAGGCCCCGTGGGGGGTCATGAGCAGTTCTTC
CASSLGPVGGHEQFF
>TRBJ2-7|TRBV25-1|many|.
TGTGCCAGCAGTGAGAGTCGATCCTACGAGCAGTACTTC
CASSESRSYEQYF
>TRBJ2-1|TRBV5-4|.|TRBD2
TGTGCCAGCAGCCGCGCCAGCGGGAGGGTAGGCGAGCAGTTCTTC
CASSRASGRVGEQFF
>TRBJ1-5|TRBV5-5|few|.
TGTGCCAGCAGCTTGGGCCTGACAGCTCAGCCCCAGCATTTT
CASSLGLTAQPQHF
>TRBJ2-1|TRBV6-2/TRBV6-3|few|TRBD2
TGTGCCAGCAGTTACGCGGCGGGAGGGTCCTACAATGAGCAGTTCTTC
CASSYAAGGSYNEQFF
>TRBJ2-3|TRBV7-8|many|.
TGTGCCAGCAGCCCCCCGATAAACGCAGCGACCCATACGCAGTATTTT
CASSPPINAATHTQYF
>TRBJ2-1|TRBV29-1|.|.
TGCAGCGTTCAGTCGGCCGTTCCTGGATCCTACAATGAGCAGTTCTTC
CSVQSAVPGSYNEQFF
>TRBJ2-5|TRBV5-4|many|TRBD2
TGTGCCAGCAGCTTGCTAGCGGGAGTGGAGACCCAGTACTTC
CASSLLAGVETQYF
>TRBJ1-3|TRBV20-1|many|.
TGCAGTGCGGAGGGGGGAAACACCATATATTTT
CSAEGGNTIYF
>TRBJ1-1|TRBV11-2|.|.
TGTGCCAGCAGCTTATTAGAGGGGAACACTGAAGCTTTCTTT
CASSLLEGNTEAFF
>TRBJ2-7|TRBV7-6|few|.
TGTGCCAGCAGCTTAAGGGCAAAAGACTACGAGCAGTACTTC
CASSLRAKDYEQYF
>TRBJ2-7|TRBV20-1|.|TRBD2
TGCAGTGCTAGGGGCCAAGCGGGAGCGGATGAGCAGTACTTC
CSARGQAGADEQYF
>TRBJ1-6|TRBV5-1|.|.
TGCGCCAGCAGCTTCCAGGGTAGGGATAATTCACCCCTCCACTTT
CASSFQGRDNSPLHF
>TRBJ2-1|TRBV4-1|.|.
TGCGCCAGCAGCCAAGATGACAGCGGGCGCTACAATGAGCAGTTCTTC
CASSQDDSGRYNEQFF
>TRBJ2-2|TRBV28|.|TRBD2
TGTGCCAGCAGACCCCGGCCCGGGACTAGCGGGAACACCGGGGAGCTGTTTTTT
CASRPRPGTSGNTGELFF
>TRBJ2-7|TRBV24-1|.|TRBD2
TGTGCCACCAGTAGCGGGAGGTCCCCCGGAGAGTACGAGCAGTACTTC
CATSSGRSPGEYEQYF
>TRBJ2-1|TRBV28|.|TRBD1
TGTGCCAGCAGTTTTAACTCCAGGGGGCAAGAGCAGTTCTTC
CASSFNSRGQEQFF
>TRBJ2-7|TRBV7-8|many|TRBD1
TGTGCCAGCAGCTTGATTGACAGGGGGCCTCAGTACTTC
CASSLIDRGPQYF
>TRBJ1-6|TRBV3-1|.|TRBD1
TGTGCCAGCAGTCCAAGACAGGGCGGTTCACCCCTCCACTTT
CASSPRQGGSPLHF
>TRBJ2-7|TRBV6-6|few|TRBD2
TGTGCCAGCACTACAACCCGGATGCTCGGGACTAGCGGGGTCAGCTCCTACGAGCAGTACTTC
CASTTTRMLGTSGVSSYEQYF
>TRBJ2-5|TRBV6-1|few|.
TGTGCCAGCAAACGGGCCGAAGAGACCCAGTACTTC
CASKRAEETQYF
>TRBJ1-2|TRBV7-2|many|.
TGTGCCAGCAGCTTAGGCAGTTATGGCTACACCTTC
CASSLGSYGYTF
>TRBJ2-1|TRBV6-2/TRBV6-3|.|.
TGTGCCAGCAGTGCCTCCGGGACTCCCTCGGTGGAGCAGTTCTTC
CASSASGTPSVEQFF
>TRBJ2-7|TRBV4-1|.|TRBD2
TGCGCCAGCAGCCAAGATAGGGGGACTAGCGGGAAATACGAGCAGTACTTC
CASSQDRGTSGKYEQYF
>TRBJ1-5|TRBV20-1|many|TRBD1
TGCAGTGCCTACAGGGGGAGCAGCCAGCCCCAGCATTTT
CSAYRGSSQPQHF
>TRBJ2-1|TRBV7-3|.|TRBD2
TGTGCCAGCAGCTTAGCTAGCGGGATTAAGTTCTTC
CASSLASGIKFF
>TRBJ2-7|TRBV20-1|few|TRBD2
TGCAGTGCCAGCCTAGCGGAGAGCTCCTACGAGCAGTACTTC
CSASLAESSYEQYF
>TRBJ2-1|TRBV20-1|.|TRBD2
TGCAGTGCTTACGGGGTAGCGGGAGTCCCCTACAATGAGCAGTTCTTC
CSAYGVAGVPYNEQFF
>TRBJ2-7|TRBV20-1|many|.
TGCAGTGTCCGGGGGGCGAGGAACTACGAGCAGTACTTC
CSVRGARNYEQYF
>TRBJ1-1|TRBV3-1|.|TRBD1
TGTGCCAGCAGGAGACAGGGGCCTAACACTGAAGCTTTCTTT
CASRRQGPNTEAFF
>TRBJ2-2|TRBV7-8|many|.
TGTGCCAGCAGCTCCCAATTGAACGGGGAGCTGTTTTTT
CASSSQLNGELFF
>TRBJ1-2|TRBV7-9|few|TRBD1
TGTGCCAGCAGCTTAACAGGGACAGGGGATGGCTACACCTTC
CASSLTGTGDGYTF
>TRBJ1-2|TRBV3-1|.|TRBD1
TGTGCCAGCAGCCAAACACAGGGGTCCTCTGGCTACACCTTC
CASSQTQGSSGYTF
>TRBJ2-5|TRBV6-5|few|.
TGTGCCAGCAGTTACTCGGGGGAAGAGACCCAGTACTTC
CASSYSGEETQYF
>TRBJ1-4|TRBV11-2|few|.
TGTGCCAGCAGCATCGGACGAAGAACTAATGAAAAACTGTTTTTT
CASSIGRRTNEKLFF
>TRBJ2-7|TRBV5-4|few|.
TGTGCCAGCAGCTTGGATCGCACGAGTCTAGGCGAGCAGTACTTC
CASSLDRTSLGEQYF
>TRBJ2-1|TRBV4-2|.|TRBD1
TGTGCCAGCAGCCAGGCCGAGGGGGCTTACAATGAGCAGTTCTTC
CASSQAEGAYNEQFF
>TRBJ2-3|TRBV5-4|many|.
TGTGCCAGCAGCTTGGGGGATAGATCCACAGATACGCAGTATTTT
CASSLGDRSTDTQYF
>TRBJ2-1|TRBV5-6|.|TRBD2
TGTGCCAGCAGAGAAAGGGGCGGGAGTAAGTCTGAGCAGTTCTTC
CASRERGGSKSEQFF